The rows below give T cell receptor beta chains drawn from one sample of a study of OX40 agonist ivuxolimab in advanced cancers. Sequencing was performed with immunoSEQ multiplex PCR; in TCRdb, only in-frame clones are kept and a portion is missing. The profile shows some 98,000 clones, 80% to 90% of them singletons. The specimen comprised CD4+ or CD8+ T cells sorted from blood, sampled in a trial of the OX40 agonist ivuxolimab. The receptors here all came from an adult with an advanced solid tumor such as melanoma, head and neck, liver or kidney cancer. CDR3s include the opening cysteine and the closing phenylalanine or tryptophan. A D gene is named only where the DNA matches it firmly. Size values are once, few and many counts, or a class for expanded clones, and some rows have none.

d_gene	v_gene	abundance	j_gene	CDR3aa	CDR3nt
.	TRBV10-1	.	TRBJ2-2	CASSEGGELFF	TGCGCCAGCAGTGAAGGTGGGGAGCTGTTTTTT
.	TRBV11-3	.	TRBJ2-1	CASSLNPTSIEQFF	TGTGCCAGCAGCCTAAACCCGACTAGTATTGAGCAGTTCTTC
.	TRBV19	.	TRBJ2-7	CASSTYRKSIDEQYF	TGTGCCAGTAGTACATACAGGAAATCAATTGACGAGCAGTACTTC
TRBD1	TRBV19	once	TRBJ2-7	CASSIMGQVSYEQYF	TGTGCCAGTAGTATAATGGGACAGGTCTCCTACGAGCAGTACTTC
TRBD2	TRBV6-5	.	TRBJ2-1	CASSSGGSSYNEQFF	TGTGCCAGCAGTTCGGGGGGAAGCTCCTACAATGAGCAGTTCTTC
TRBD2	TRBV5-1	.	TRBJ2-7	CASSPGGVTYEQYF	TGCGCCAGCAGCCCTGGGGGGGTCACCTACGAGCAGTACTTC
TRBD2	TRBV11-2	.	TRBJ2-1	CASRGGANEQFF	TGTGCCAGCCGGGGGGGGGCGAATGAGCAGTTCTTC
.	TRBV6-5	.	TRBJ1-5	CAASAAYSNQPQHF	TGTGCCGCCTCCGCAGCTTATAGCAATCAGCCCCAGCATTTT
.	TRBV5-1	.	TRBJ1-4	CASRLLSTTNEKLFF	TGCGCCAGCAGATTGTTGTCCACAACTAATGAAAAACTGTTTTTT
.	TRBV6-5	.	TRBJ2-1	CASSYSTSYNEQFF	TGTGCCAGCAGTTACTCGACAAGCTACAATGAGCAGTTCTTC